This T cell receptor (beta chain) was documented in a study of T cell changes during pregnancy in multiple sclerosis. Germline values: CDR1 LGHNA, CDR2 YSLEER. Germline trimming cut 0 bases from V and 2 bases from J; bases unmatched to any gene: 4. The CDR3 spans 16 residues. Produced via immunoSEQ multiplex PCR; TCRdb's table is partial and in-frame only. The top ten clones hold 3% to 4% of a sample with roughly 63,000 clones, around 93% of them seen once. The source was CD8+ T cells from peripheral blood mononuclear cells, collected in the second trimester of pregnancy. V is TRBV4-3 and J is TRBJ2-5; 9 bases line up with TRBD2. The receptor was derived from a female donor with multiple sclerosis, enrolled in a pregnancy study. The CDR3 nucleotides are TGCGCCAGCAGCCAAGAGAGAGCGGGGGGACAAGAGACCCAGTACTTC. This sequence encodes CASSQERAGGQETQYF.